The 5 T cell receptor beta chains reported below all come from one sample, sequenced in a study of cytomegalovirus exposure and HLA in healthy donors. 60 Vbeta and 13 Jbeta primers were used in PCR. Only in-frame clones appear in the TCRdb table, and some are missing; sequencing was by immunoSEQ multiplex PCR. The sample has 70,000 to 95,000 clones, 65% to 85% seen once; the top ten hold approximately 2%. Material for sequencing was PBMCs. Source of these receptors: a man in his late teens or twenties in good health and CMV-seronegative.

This clone has a handful of counts. The genes are TRBV11-2 and TRBJ2-7; 9 bases map to TRBD1. There are 15 residues in the CDR3. The germline V gene has CDR1 SGHAT and CDR2 FQNNGV. After removal of 3 bases from V and 2 bases from J, the junction contained 5 bases not matched to a gene. Here the CDR3 reads CASSLAGTGTYEQYF. The CDR3, as DNA: TGTGCCAGCAGCTTGGCCGGGACAGGGACCTACGAGCAGTACTTC.

The chain carries TRBV10-3 and TRBJ2-7; tentative D call: TRBD2 (5 bases). V dropped 3 bases and J dropped 3 bases, with 21 bases sitting between them. The CDR3 spans 17 residues. Germline CDR1 ENHRY, CDR2 SYGVKD. The CDR3 loop reads CAISDPTVRGMIYEQYF. The CDR3 DNA reads TGTGCCATCAGTGATCCTACGGTCAGAGGGATGATCTACGAGCAGTACTTC.

Turning to this clone: One junction end does not reproduce the germline sequence, and a read error may be involved. The chain uses TRBV7-9 and TRBJ1-2; TRBD1 aligns across 9 bases. From germline, CDR1 is SEHNR and CDR2 FQNEAQ (reference sequence). The CDR3 is made up of 13 amino acids. The chain's CDR3 is CSSTLQGAGGYTF. For the CDR3, the DNA is TGTTCCAGCACCCTACAGGGGGCCGGCGGCTACACCTTC.

This clone appeared a single time. The chain links TRBV6-1 to TRBJ1-2; tentative D call: TRBD1 (6 bases). Trimming stripped 7 bases from V and 6 bases from J, with 18 bases between. This CDR3 spans 14 amino acids. Per the germline V gene, CDR1 is MNHNS and CDR2 is SASEGT. The DNA of the CDR3 is TGTGCCAGCATCCCCGTCTGGACAGAAAATGGCTACACCTTC. Its translation: CASIPVWTENGYTF.

This clone was recorded once. The chain has TRBV6-5 and TRBJ2-4; D is uncertain. This CDR3 has 14 amino acids. Deletions cut 0 bases from V and 0 bases from J, with 3 bases between. In germline, CDR1 is MNHEY, CDR2 SVGAGI. DNA for the CDR3: TGTGCCAGCAGTTACTCTCTAGCCAAAAACATTCAGTACTTC. Amino acids: CASSYSLAKNIQYF.